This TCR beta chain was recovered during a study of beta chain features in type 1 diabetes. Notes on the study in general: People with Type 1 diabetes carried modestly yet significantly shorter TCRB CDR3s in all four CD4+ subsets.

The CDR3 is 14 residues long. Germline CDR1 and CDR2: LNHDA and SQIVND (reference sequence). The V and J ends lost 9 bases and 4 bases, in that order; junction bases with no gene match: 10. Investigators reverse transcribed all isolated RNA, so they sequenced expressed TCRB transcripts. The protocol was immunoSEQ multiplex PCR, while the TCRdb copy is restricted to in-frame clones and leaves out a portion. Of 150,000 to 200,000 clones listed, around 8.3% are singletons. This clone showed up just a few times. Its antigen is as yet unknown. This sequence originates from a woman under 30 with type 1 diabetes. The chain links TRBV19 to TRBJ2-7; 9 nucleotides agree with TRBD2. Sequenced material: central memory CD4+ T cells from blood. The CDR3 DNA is TGTGCCAGCAAAAACGGAGCGGGAGGATACGAGCAGTACTTC. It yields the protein CASKNGAGGYEQYF.